The 8 T cell receptor beta chains below come from one sample, sequenced in a study of T cell responses to AZD1222 COVID-19 vaccine. Profiling relied on immunoSEQ multiplex PCR, and the TCRdb table lists in-frame clones only, not all of them. The sample lists about 260,000 clones, just over 90% seen once, with 0.5% to 0.65% in the top ten. Here the sequenced sample was peripheral blood, taken on day 0 of AZD1222 vaccination. These receptors all stem from an adult in good health.

The chain joins TRBV6-5 to TRBJ2-2, with unresolved D. This CDR3 is built from 13 residues. Per germline, CDR1 MNHEY and CDR2 SVGAGI. The V end lost 6 bases, the J end lost 2 bases, and 7 bases lay between the germline ends. CDR3 coding DNA: TGTGCCAGCAGCCCCCTAAACACCGGGGAGCTGTTTTTT. Protein product: CASSPLNTGELFF.

Points on this clone: This sample also contains other DNA sequences that code for the same CDR3. The V gene is TRBV5-1, the J gene TRBJ1-6, with 9 bases aligning to TRBD1. The CDR3 loop spans 15 amino acids. CDR1 is SGHRS, CDR2 YFSETQ, per germline. After removal of 3 bases from V and 5 bases from J, the junction contained 3 bases not matched to a gene. The CDR3 loop reads CASSSRDRDNSPLHF. For the CDR3, the DNA is TGCGCCAGCAGCTCCCGGGACAGGGATAATTCACCCCTCCACTTT.

The V call is TRBV9, the J call TRBJ1-2; tentative D call: TRBD1 (5 bases). The CDR3 contains 16 residues. V gave up 0 bases and J gave up 7 bases, with 19 bases separating them. Germline values: CDR1 SGDLS, CDR2 YYNGEE. CDR3 sequence (DNA): TGTGCCAGCAGCGTAGATTTTTCTCCAGGGTTGGGTGGCTACACCTTC. Amino acids: CASSVDFSPGLGGYTF.

The chain is built from TRBV6-1 and TRBJ2-7; weak D call: TRBD1 (6 bases). The CDR3 length is 15 residues. The germline gives CDR1 MNHNS, CDR2 SASEGT. The V end lost 1 base, the J end lost 4 bases, and 14 bases lay between the germline ends. The CDR3 loop is CASSEGQGLRYEQYF. The DNA of the CDR3 is TGTGCCAGCAGTGAAGGTCAGGGGCTTCGATACGAGCAGTACTTC.

This chain links TRBV9 with TRBJ2-7, with D perhaps matching TRBD1 or TRBD2 (5 bases each). Trimming pared 3 bases from V and 5 bases from J, leaving 12 bases between. The CDR3 totals 13 residues. Germline V lookup: CDR1 SGDLS, CDR2 YYNGEE. In nucleotides, the CDR3 is TGTGCCAGCAGCGAGAGGGGTAATGACGAGCAGTACTTC. It encodes CASSERGNDEQYF.

This chain joins TRBV29-1 and TRBJ1-1; D gene unclear. This CDR3 spans 12 amino acids. CDR1 SQVTM and CDR2 ANQGSEA come from the germline V gene. Deletions cut 1 base from V and 5 bases from J, with 8 bases between. Written as DNA, the CDR3 is TGCAGCGTTGAAGTCCTAGGGACTGAAGCTTTCTTT. Its translation is CSVEVLGTEAFF.

J is TRBJ2-7 and V is TRBV7-9, with 9 bases identical to TRBD1. This CDR3 is built from 15 residues. The junction had 5 bases not matched to a gene; V was cut back by 5 bases and J by 0 bases. Germline-derived CDR1 and CDR2 are SEHNR and FQNEAQ (reference sequence). The CDR3 protein is CASSLGTGNSYEQYF. As DNA, the CDR3 is TGTGCCAGCAGCCTCGGGACAGGGAACTCCTACGAGCAGTACTTC.

V usage is TRBV29-1 and J usage is TRBJ2-7; TRBD2 aligns across 7 bases. This CDR3 region has 12 residues. V was pared by 3 bases and J by 1 base, with 0 bases of the junction left unmatched. Germline V gene lookup returns CDR1 SQVTM and CDR2 ANQGSEA. The CDR3 sequence: CSVDGGSYEQYF. The CDR3 DNA reads TGCAGCGTTGACGGGGGGTCCTACGAGCAGTACTTC.